The 27 T cell receptor beta chains presented below share a single source sample, sequenced in a study of identical twins. TCRdb ran MiXCR on the 5' RACE reads and lists one entry per CDR3 protein. The table has under 250,000 distinct CDR3 sequences, roughly 7.5% seen once. This sample also appeared in a second study, on yellow fever vaccine responses in identical twins.

Sequenced input: memory (CD45RO+) T cells sorted from blood. Every receptor here comes from a woman between 18 and 30 years old in good health.

This clonotype occurred a few times. The V call is TRBV20-1, the J call TRBJ2-3; D gene unclear. Germline loops: CDR1 DFQATT, CDR2 SNEGSKA (reference sequence). CDR3 size: 11 residues. Trimming removed 6 bases at V and 2 bases at J, with 6 bases between. CDR3 loop: CSADFTDTQYF. For the CDR3, the DNA is TGCAGTGCCGATTTCACAGATACGCAGTATTTT.

This clonotype was observed at least ten times. The rearrangement joins TRBV7-2 to TRBJ2-5; D remains unclear. This CDR3 spans 14 amino acids. The germline V gene has CDR1 SGHTA and CDR2 FQGNSA. V was shortened by 5 bases and J by 4 bases, with 14 bases between the two germline ends. CDR3 amino acids: CASSPGRPGETQYF. CDR3 coding DNA: TGTGCCAGCAGCCCTGGAAGACCCGGAGAGACCCAGTACTTC. The full variable domain, in which reference TRBV7-2 and TRBJ2-5 provide the parts outside the CDR3, is GAGVSQSPSNKVTEKGKDVELRCDPISGHTALYWYRQSLGQGLEFLIYFQGNSAPDKSGLPSDRFSAERTGGSVSTLTIQRTQQEDSAVYLCASSPGRPGETQYFGPGTRLLVL.

This clonotype showed up many times. The CDR3 spells CASSPLAGGPSETQYF. The CDR3 coding sequence is TGTGCCAGCAGCCCTCTAGCGGGGGGGCCTTCTGAGACCCAGTACTTC. The chain uses TRBV7-8 and TRBJ2-5, with 12 bases identical to TRBD2. The CDR3 covers 16 residues. The trim removed 5 bases at V and 5 bases at J, leaving 9 bases unmatched. Germline lookup yields CDR1 SGHVS and CDR2 FQNEAQ.

This clonotype was recorded many times. The genes are TRBV28 and TRBJ2-1, with 7 bases that match TRBD1. CDR3 length equals 15 residues. The V segment lost 6 bases and the J segment 0 bases; nucleotides outside the gene matches: 5. CDR1 and CDR2 (germline): MDHEN, SYDVKM. This chain's CDR3 is CASRPQGSSYNEQFF. DNA of the CDR3: TGTGCCAGCAGGCCACAGGGGAGCTCCTACAATGAGCAGTTCTTC.

The gene calls are TRBV7-8 and TRBJ2-5, with D tentatively TRBD2 (6 bases). The germline gives CDR1 SGHVS, CDR2 FQNEAQ. V dropped 5 bases and J dropped 5 bases, with 15 bases sitting between them. This CDR3 is 14 amino acids long. The CDR3 sequence: CASSPVGGHETQYF. For the CDR3, the DNA is TGTGCCAGCAGCCCAGTGGGAGGCCACGAGACCCAGTACTTC.

This clonotype was counted between two and nine times. The chain is built from TRBV20-1 and TRBJ1-1, with 7 positions matching TRBD1. The CDR3 runs to 15 residues. The V gene's germline CDR1 is DFQATT and CDR2 SNEGSKA (reference sequence). V was clipped by 2 bases and J by 1 base; unmatched bases: 7. CDR3 DNA sequence: TGCAGTGCTAGAACCCCCAGGGGGGCGAACACTGAAGCTTTCTTT. Protein sequence: CSARTPRGANTEAFF.

There are a few counts of this clonotype. CDR3 loop: CASSGTSGGTLKTQYF. CDR3 DNA sequence: TGTGCCAGCAGTGGTACTAGCGGGGGTACTTTGAAGACCCAGTACTTC. The chain employs TRBV2 and TRBJ2-5; 11 positions agree with TRBD2. This CDR3 has 16 amino acids. The V gene end was trimmed by 4 bases and the J gene end by 6 bases; junction bases not matched to a gene: 10. The V gene's germline CDR1 is SNHLY and CDR2 FYNNEI.

The V gene is TRBV4-1, the J gene TRBJ1-5; no clear D gene. Trimming removed 1 base at V and 9 bases at J, with 13 bases between. Germline V gene lookup returns CDR1 MGHRA and CDR2 YSYEKL. The CDR3 runs to 14 residues. CDR3 amino acids: CASSQGSSFGPQHF. In DNA, the CDR3 is TGCGCCAGCAGCCAAGGATCCTCGTTTGGGCCCCAGCATTTT.

V is TRBV3-1 and J is TRBJ1-1; the D is unclear. The CDR3 is 14 residues long. CDR1 is LGHDT and CDR2 is YNNKEL in the germline V gene (reference sequence). Between the trimmed V and J ends, which lost 2 bases and 1 base, there was a span of 8 bases. The CDR3 loop reads CASSQNSPNTEAFF. The CDR3 region has the DNA TGTGCCAGCAGCCAAAATAGCCCGAACACTGAAGCTTTCTTT.

This clonotype was detected many times. This chain links TRBV15 with TRBJ2-3, with TRBD2 matching over 7 bases. The CDR3 length is 16 residues. V shed 5 bases, J shed 0 bases, and the junction held 8 bases outside the gene matches. Germline V gives CDR1 LNHNV, CDR2 YYDKDF (reference sequence). The chain's CDR3 is CATSGGGGPSTDTQYF. CDR3 in DNA: TGTGCCACCAGCGGCGGGGGTGGACCGAGCACAGATACGCAGTATTTT.

The chain couples TRBV6-1 to TRBJ1-3, with 7 positions matching TRBD1. This CDR3 is built from 15 residues. The germline V gene has CDR1 MNHNS and CDR2 SASEGT. The V and J ends lost 3 bases and 4 bases, in that order; junction bases with no gene match: 6. The CDR3 loop reads CASSDYRGRGNTIYF. The CDR3 bases are TGTGCCAGCAGTGACTACAGGGGCCGCGGAAACACCATATATTTT.

This clonotype has only a few counts. The chain is built from TRBV5-6 and TRBJ1-6; no clear D gene. V was pared by 0 bases and J by 14 bases, with 12 bases between. Germline loops: CDR1 SGHDT, CDR2 YYEEEE. This CDR3 has 13 amino acids. CDR3 loop: CASSLVPSAALHF. In DNA, the CDR3 is TGTGCCAGCAGCTTGGTGCCGTCGGCAGCCCTCCACTTT.

This clonotype was picked up many times. The chain joins TRBV12-3 or TRBV12-4 to TRBJ1-2; unclear D gene. V lost 7 bases, J lost 1 base, and 16 bases lay in between. The CDR3 covers 15 residues. DNA for the CDR3: TGTGCCAGCACCTTCTTTTCCCGTGTTAACTATGGCTACACCTTC. Encoded protein: CASTFFSRVNYGYTF.

There are many counts of this clonotype. V usage is TRBV15 and J usage is TRBJ2-5; 8 nucleotides match TRBD2. Germline loops: CDR1 LNHNV, CDR2 YYDKDF (reference sequence). The CDR3 contains 14 residues. Trimming took 6 bases from V and 5 from J; bases not matched to a gene: 8. CDR3 bases: TGTGCCACCAGTGCGGGAGGAAACACGGAGACCCAGTACTTC. This gives the protein CATSAGGNTETQYF.

The chain combines TRBV20-1 with TRBJ2-6, with D perhaps being TRBD1 or TRBD2 (6 bases each). Trimming shortened V by 0 bases and J by 0 bases, and 18 bases separated the two germline ends. The CDR3 runs to 19 residues. Germline V lookup: CDR1 DFQATT, CDR2 SNEGSKA (reference sequence). The CDR3 region is CSARDWRDTWGSGANVLTF. The DNA of the CDR3 is TGCAGTGCTAGAGATTGGCGGGACACCTGGGGCTCTGGGGCCAACGTCCTGACTTTC.

This clonotype has ten or more counts. The chain couples TRBV20-1 to TRBJ2-1; D is ambiguous. V was shortened by 6 bases and J by 1 base, with 16 bases between the two germline ends. Germline V gene sequence: CDR1 DFQATT, CDR2 SNEGSKA (reference sequence). The CDR3 spans 15 residues. CDR3 DNA: TGCAGTGCAGACGGACCGACCCTATCCTACAATGAGCAGTTCTTC. Its translation is CSADGPTLSYNEQFF.

The sample holds a few counts of this clonotype. This chain links TRBV6-2 or TRBV6-3 with TRBJ2-7; TRBD2 matches 7 bases. The CDR3 runs to 14 residues. With 6 bases clipped from V and 4 bases from J, the junction kept 9 bases outside the gene matches. Per germline, CDR1 MNHEY and CDR2 SVGEGT. The CDR3 DNA is TGTGCCAGCAGCTCTTGGGGTAGCGGGTACGAGCAGTACTTC. This encodes CASSSWGSGYEQYF.

The sample holds a few counts of this clonotype. The DNA of the CDR3 is TGTGCCAGCAGTTCCGCCGGACAGGGCCAGGAGACCCAGTACTTC. As protein: CASSSAGQGQETQYF. V and J are TRBV12-3 or TRBV12-4 and TRBJ2-5; 8 bases align to TRBD1. With V trimmed by 4 bases and J by 5 bases, 9 bases remained unmatched. This CDR3 region has 15 residues.

The chain links TRBV9 to TRBJ2-1; a weak D match, TRBD1 (5 bases). V shed 4 bases and J shed 4 bases, with 15 bases lying between them. The CDR3 is made up of 15 amino acids. The V gene's germline CDR1 is SGDLS and CDR2 YYNGEE. CDR3 residues: CASSPQNGAYNEQFF. The CDR3 region has the DNA TGTGCCAGCAGCCCACAAAATGGGGCTTACAATGAGCAGTTCTTC.

The sample holds many counts of this clonotype. The V and J genes are TRBV29-1 and TRBJ2-1, with TRBD2 matching over 9 bases. The CDR3 length is 15 residues. V lost 6 bases and J lost 4; bases outside the gene matches: 10. Germline lookup yields CDR1 SQVTM and CDR2 ANQGSEA. CDR3 region: CSVQGLAGSYNEQFF. CDR3 DNA: TGCAGCGTCCAAGGCCTAGCGGGGTCGTACAATGAGCAGTTCTTC.

This clonotype showed up many times. This chain joins TRBV7-8 and TRBJ2-2, with a possible D match to TRBD2 (7 bases). CDR1 is SGHVS, CDR2 FQNEAQ, per germline. Trimming removed 2 bases at V and 0 bases at J, with 10 bases between. CDR3 length: 16 amino acids. For the CDR3, the DNA is TGTGCCAGCAGCTTAAGGGGGGGCGCGAACACCGGGGAGCTGTTTTTT. Translation gives CASSLRGGANTGELFF. Together with reference TRBV7-8 and TRBJ2-2, the CDR3 gives the full variable domain: GAGVSQSPRYKVAKRGQDVALRCDPISGHVSLFWYQQALGQGPEFLTYFQNEAQLDKSGLPSDRFFAERPEGSVSTLKIQRTQQEDSAVYLCASSLRGGANTGELFFGEGSRLTVL.

This clonotype was detected a few times. The chain recombines TRBV24-1 with TRBJ1-5; the match to TRBD1 covers 7 bases. Trimming at V came to 4 bases and at J to 7 bases, leaving 3 bases not matched to a gene. Germline values: CDR1 KGHDR, CDR2 SFDVKD. The CDR3 contains 13 residues. The CDR3 loop reads CATSEAGGQPQHF. DNA for the CDR3: TGTGCCACCAGTGAGGCAGGGGGACAGCCCCAGCATTTT.

This clonotype has more than one count but fewer than ten. The junction differs from germline at one of its ends, possibly a read error. This chain connects TRBV2 to TRBJ2-7, with 12 nucleotides matching TRBD1. This CDR3 region has 12 residues. Germline V lookup: CDR1 SNHLY, CDR2 FYNNEI. CDR3 nucleotides: TGTGCCAGCAGTGAAATCGGGACAGGGGGCTTCTTC. This translates into CASSEIGTGGFF.

Ten or more counts support this clonotype. The rearrangement links TRBV7-2 to TRBJ2-3, with D tentatively TRBD2 (5 bases). Germline values: CDR1 SGHTA, CDR2 FQGNSA. CDR3 length: 15 amino acids. Trimming took off 5 bases at V and 5 bases at J, with 17 bases between the two ends. CDR3 bases: TGTGCCAGCAGCCTACGGGGTGCTTCGGGAGATACGCAGTATTTT. This sequence encodes CASSLRGASGDTQYF.

This clonotype came up once. The rearrangement links TRBV5-1 to TRBJ2-3; 9 nucleotides match TRBD2. Losses at the gene ends were 3 bases for V and 1 base for J; bases not matched to a gene: 6. Per the germline V gene, CDR1 is SGHRS and CDR2 is YFSETQ. The CDR3 is 16 residues long. The DNA for the CDR3 is TGCGCCAGCAGCTGGGGGAGGACTAGCGGCACAGATACGCAGTATTTT. It yields the protein CASSWGRTSGTDTQYF.

This clonotype was seen a handful of times. The chain links TRBV4-2 to TRBJ2-1; 11 bases match TRBD1. CDR3 length: 15 amino acids. The V segment lost 3 bases and the J segment 4 bases; nucleotides outside the gene matches: 2. Germline CDR1 and CDR2: LGHNA and YNFKEQ. The CDR3 sequence is CASSQGQGDYNEQFF. CDR3 DNA sequence: TGTGCCAGCAGCCAGGGACAGGGGGATTACAATGAGCAGTTCTTC.

This clonotype was counted many times. This chain uses TRBV20-1 with TRBJ2-1; maybe TRBD2 (5 bases). V lost 6 bases to trimming and J lost 3 bases, with 9 bases between them. CDR3 size: 12 residues. CDR1 and CDR2 (germline): DFQATT, SNEGSKA (reference sequence). Here the CDR3 reads CSAPRGYNEQFF. For the CDR3, the DNA is TGCAGTGCCCCTCGGGGCTACAATGAGCAGTTCTTC.